The 18 T cell receptor beta chains below come from one sample, sequenced in a study of blood T cell repertoires in COVID-19. Only in-frame clones appear in the TCRdb table, and some are missing; sequencing was by immunoSEQ multiplex PCR. The table has about 200,000 clones, 86% seen once. Sequenced: PBMCs or T cells enriched from blood (not recorded which). These receptors originate from a woman aged 25 to 39 who had been exposed to COVID-19.

The chain recombines TRBV7-2 with TRBJ2-7; 7 bases are a match to TRBD1. The CDR3 extends over 14 amino acids. The V gene's germline CDR1 is SGHTA and CDR2 FQGNSA. Losses at the gene ends were 7 bases for V and 2 bases for J; bases not matched to a gene: 8. The CDR3 reads CASTRNRGPYEQYF. CDR3 nucleotides: TGTGCCAGCACCCGTAACAGGGGACCCTACGAGCAGTACTTC.

The chain carries TRBV11-2 and TRBJ2-1, with TRBD2 identical over 9 bases. The length of the CDR3 is 13 residues. Germline CDR1 SGHAT, CDR2 FQNNGV. J gave up 12 bases and V 1 base, and 4 bases lay outside the gene matches. CDR3 bases: TGTGCCAGCAGCTTAGGCCTAGCGGGAAGGCAGTTCTTC. Translated, it gives CASSLGLAGRQFF.

The chain recombines TRBV19 with TRBJ2-2, with TRBD2 as a possible D gene (6 bases). CDR1 and CDR2 from the germline V gene are LNHDA and SQIVND (reference sequence). This CDR3 contains 16 residues. The V gene lost 7 bases and the J gene lost 3 bases, with 18 bases spanning the gap. The DNA of the CDR3 is TGTGCCAGTAAGGGCGGGGCCTCGAAGGACACCGGGGAGCTGTTTTTT. Protein: CASKGGASKDTGELFF.

This sequence joins TRBV29-1 and TRBJ1-2; a weak D match, TRBD1 (6 bases). Germline values: CDR1 SQVTM, CDR2 ANQGSEA. This CDR3 contains 14 residues. Trimming cost V 7 bases and J 5 bases, with 20 bases left between them. CDR3 in amino acids: CSAYGEGHPYGYTF. The CDR3, as DNA: TGCAGCGCTTATGGCGAGGGACATCCTTATGGCTACACCTTC.

The rearrangement links TRBV10-2 to TRBJ2-2; 9 positions agree with TRBD1. V trimming: 6 bases; J trimming: 6 bases; junction bases outside the gene matches: 5. This CDR3 comprises 14 residues. CDR1 and CDR2 (germline): WSHSY, SAAADI. CDR3 residues: CASRDRGISGELFF. Here the CDR3 DNA reads TGCGCCAGCAGGGACAGGGGAATATCCGGGGAGCTGTTTTTT.

As to this clone: Germline is not matched at one junction end, which may reflect a read error. This chain links TRBV2 with TRBJ1-2; maybe TRBD1 (5 bases). CDR3 length: 12 amino acids. Per the germline V gene, CDR1 is SNHLY and CDR2 is FYNNEI. CDR3 protein: CASREGSSDSNF. CDR3 bases: TGTGCCAGCAGGGAGGGGAGCTCGGACTCAAACTTC.

The CDR3 here is CASSPLTGSGTDTQYF. In DNA form, the CDR3 reads TGTGCCAGCAGCCCCCTGACGGGATCGGGCACAGATACGCAGTATTTT. The rearrangement links TRBV4-2 to TRBJ2-3, with D possibly matching TRBD2 (5 bases). The length of the CDR3 is 16 residues. V shed 4 bases and J shed 1 base, with 15 bases lying between them. Germline CDR1 reads LGHNA; CDR2 reads YNFKEQ.

The genes are TRBV6-5 and TRBJ2-7, with D perhaps matching TRBD1 (8 bases). The CDR3 sequence is 16 residues long. CDR1 and CDR2 (germline): MNHEY, SVGAGI. V lost 1 base and J 3 bases, leaving 16 bases between the germline ends. The CDR3 DNA is TGTGCCAGCAGTTACTTCAACAGGGGGGGGAACTACGAGCAGTACTTC. This encodes CASSYFNRGGNYEQYF.

There are many counts of this clone. The chain uses TRBV7-2 and TRBJ1-1; D not certain. Germline V gene sequence: CDR1 SGHTA, CDR2 FQGNSA. There are 16 residues in the CDR3. V was shortened by 5 bases and J by 6 bases, with 22 bases between the two germline ends. This CDR3 is CASSDTLRRPIPEAFF. CDR3 coding DNA: TGTGCCAGCAGCGACACACTCCGCCGGCCGATCCCTGAAGCTTTCTTT.

V and J are TRBV11-1 and TRBJ1-1, with 12 bases that match TRBD1. CDR1 is SGHAT and CDR2 is FQDESV in the germline V gene (reference sequence). V lost 4 bases, J lost 3 bases, and 3 bases stayed unmatched. The CDR3 loop spans 15 amino acids. The CDR3, as DNA: TGTGCCAGCAGCTGGGGACAGGGGGCGGACACTGAAGCTTTCTTT. Its protein is CASSWGQGADTEAFF.

V and J are TRBV10-3 and TRBJ1-1; TRBD1 matches 8 bases. The CDR3 is made up of 16 amino acids. Germline loops: CDR1 ENHRY, CDR2 SYGVKD. J was trimmed by 1 base and V by 6 bases; bases with no gene match: 10. This chain's CDR3 is CAIRQIGGQENTEAFF. CDR3 sequence (DNA): TGTGCCATCAGGCAGATAGGGGGACAGGAGAACACTGAAGCTTTCTTT.

This clone was found once. V is TRBV10-3 and J is TRBJ2-5; TRBD2 agrees at 7 bases. CDR1 is ENHRY, CDR2 SYGVKD, per germline. V was clipped by 0 bases and J by 2 bases; unmatched bases: 9. The CDR3 is 17 amino acids. The CDR3 DNA is TGTGCCATCAGTGAGTCGCCGGGAGGAAGAGGGCAAGAGACCCAGTACTTC. This sequence encodes CAISESPGGRGQETQYF.

The V call is TRBV18, the J call TRBJ2-5, with 7 bases lining up with TRBD2. The CDR3 contains 15 residues. Germline-derived CDR1 and CDR2 are KGHSH and LQKENI. The trim removed 0 bases at V and 0 bases at J, leaving 1 base unmatched. CDR3 region: CASSPPGLNQETQYF. CDR3 nucleotide sequence: TGTGCCAGCTCACCACCGGGACTAAACCAAGAGACCCAGTACTTC.

The chain uses TRBV15 and TRBJ1-1, with D possibly matching TRBD1 (6 bases). CDR3 length: 16 amino acids. The germline V gene has CDR1 LNHNV and CDR2 YYDKDF (reference sequence). The germline V and J ends were trimmed by 4 bases and 1 base, with 16 bases remaining between them. CDR3 DNA: TGTGCCACCAGCACAGGATTAGGACAGCAGAACACTGAAGCTTTCTTT. This sequence encodes CATSTGLGQQNTEAFF.

This chain connects TRBV30 to TRBJ1-2, with 10 bases lining up with TRBD1. The ends lost 2 bases at V and 5 bases at J; junction bases unmatched: 8. CDR3 size: 15 residues. Germline V lookup: CDR1 GTSNPN, CDR2 SVGIG (reference sequence). CDR3 region: CAWSRAGTGVYGYTF. The CDR3 DNA reads as TGTGCCTGGAGTCGCGCCGGGACAGGGGTTTATGGCTACACCTTC. Supplemented by reference TRBV30 and TRBJ1-2, the full variable domain reads SQTIHQWPATLVQPVGSPLSLECTVEGTSNPNLYWYRQAAGRGLQLLFYSVGIGQISSEVPQNLSASRPQDRQFILSSKKLLLSDSGFYLCAWSRAGTGVYGYTFGSGTRLTVV.

V is TRBV28 and J is TRBJ1-5; D is undetermined. Trimming removed 3 bases at V and 0 bases at J, with 3 bases between. The CDR3 covers 13 residues. Germline-derived CDR1 and CDR2 are MDHEN and SYDVKM. DNA of the CDR3: TGTGCCAGCAGTTTCGGTAGCAATCAGCCCCAGCATTTT. The encoded protein is CASSFGSNQPQHF.

The V call is TRBV18, the J call TRBJ2-7; D is possibly TRBD1 (6 bases). The CDR3 totals 12 residues. The V end lost 6 bases, the J end lost 3 bases, and 9 bases lay between the germline ends. Germline CDR1 and CDR2: KGHSH and LQKENI. The CDR3, as DNA: TGTGCCAGCTCGACGGACAGCTACGAGCAGTACTTC. It specifies CASSTDSYEQYF.

This rearrangement joins TRBV6-1 to TRBJ1-6, with 9 bases fitting TRBD1. Looked up from germline, CDR1 is MNHNS and CDR2 is SASEGT. CDR3 length: 16 residues. V trimming: 2 bases; J trimming: 7 bases; junction bases outside the gene matches: 6. The CDR3 spells CASSEMTGTGNSPLHF. CDR3 bases: TGTGCCAGCAGTGAAATGACCGGGACAGGGAATTCACCCCTCCACTTT.